This TCR beta chain was sequenced during a study of blood T cell repertoires in COVID-19. From germline, CDR1 is SGHAT and CDR2 FQNNGV. The CDR3 is 16 amino acids. The ends lost 3 bases at V and 1 base at J; junction bases unmatched: 8. Measured with immunoSEQ multiplex PCR; TCRdb has only the in-frame clones, and not every one. Of roughly 220,000 clones listed, 86% were seen once; the top ten hold around 2.2%. This receptor was taken from a man aged 25-40 years who had recovered from COVID-19. The material sequenced was peripheral blood. This chain uses TRBV11-2 with TRBJ1-1; 7 positions agree with TRBD1. CDR3 sequence reads: CASSFLSGTANTEAFF. In DNA, the CDR3 is TGTGCCAGCAGCTTCCTCTCGGGGACAGCGAACACTGAAGCTTTCTTT.